These 24 T cell receptor beta chains originate from one sample sequenced in a study of shared clonotypes between healthy human individuals. The repertoire was sequenced with immunoSEQ multiplex PCR; TCRdb's copy has only in-frame clones and lacks some. Of roughly 640,000 clones in the sample, approximately 79% were seen once. Sequencing used memory CD4+ T cells sorted from blood. Noted subset: CD45RA-negative fraction. The receptor source for this set is a woman aged 30 to 39 in good health.

As DNA, the CDR3 is TGTGCCAGCAGCGTAGGGCTCGGGGGAGGGGCTACCGAGACCCAGTACTTC. As protein: CASSVGLGGGATETQYF. This chain uses TRBV9 with TRBJ2-5; 7 positions agree with TRBD2. Germline V lookup: CDR1 SGDLS, CDR2 YYNGEE. The CDR3 has 17 residues. V was pared by 0 bases and J by 5 bases, with 13 bases of the junction left unmatched.

The chain joins TRBV9 to TRBJ2-5, with 8 bases fitting TRBD1. From germline, CDR1 is SGDLS and CDR2 YYNGEE. The CDR3 sequence is 14 residues long. The V gene end was trimmed by 1 base and the J gene end by 5 bases; junction bases not matched to a gene: 4. CDR3 in amino acids: CASSVRTGFETQYF. In DNA form, the CDR3 reads TGTGCCAGCAGCGTAAGGACAGGGTTTGAGACCCAGTACTTC.

The V and J genes are TRBV19 and TRBJ2-1; 7 bases are shared with TRBD2. V was clipped by 1 base and J by 4 bases; unmatched bases: 4. Germline V lookup: CDR1 LNHDA, CDR2 SQIVND (reference sequence). CDR3 length: 15 residues. The CDR3 DNA sequence: TGTGCCAGTAGTATAGGAGGGAGGGTATACAATGAGCAGTTCTTC. It is translated as CASSIGGRVYNEQFF.

The chain recombines TRBV5-1 with TRBJ2-5; the D call may be TRBD1 or TRBD2 (7 bases each). This CDR3 comprises 15 residues. The germline gives CDR1 SGHRS, CDR2 YFSETQ. The V and J ends lost 4 bases and 2 bases respectively, with 15 bases between them. CDR3 residues: CASSRGDSVQETQYF. Here the CDR3 DNA reads TGCGCCAGCAGCCGGGGGGACAGCGTACAAGAGACCCAGTACTTC.

This clone was detected only a few times. The sample holds other DNA sequences that translate to the same CDR3. V gene TRBV7-3 combines with J gene TRBJ2-2; 8 bases align to TRBD1. The J segment lost 1 base and the V segment lost 4 bases, leaving 2 bases of the junction unmatched. Germline loops: CDR1 SGHTA, CDR2 FQGTGA. This CDR3 has 15 amino acids. The CDR3 DNA is TGTGCCAGCAGCTCCGGGACAGGGAACACCGGGGAGCTGTTTTTT. Encoded protein: CASSSGTGNTGELFF. The full variable domain, with the rest looked up from reference TRBV7-3 and TRBJ2-2, is GAGVSQTPSNKVTEKGKYVELRCDPISGHTALYWYRQSLGQGPEFLIYFQGTGAADDSGLPNDRFFAVRPEGSVSTLKIQRTERGDSAVYLCASSSGTGNTGELFFGEGSRLTVL.

V usage is TRBV28 and J usage is TRBJ2-1, with 8 bases that match TRBD2. The germline V gene has CDR1 MDHEN and CDR2 SYDVKM. Trimming took 3 bases from V and 1 from J; bases not matched to a gene: 11. CDR3 size: 18 residues. The DNA of the CDR3 is TGTGCCAGCAGTTTGGCCACAGTAGCGGGGCGTTCCTACAATGAGCAGTTCTTC. This codes for CASSLATVAGRSYNEQFF.

The chain recombines TRBV6-5 with TRBJ2-1, with 12 bases fitting TRBD2. Trimming at V came to 6 bases and at J to 5 bases, leaving 5 bases not matched to a gene. Looked up from germline, CDR1 is MNHEY and CDR2 is SVGAGI. CDR3 length: 15 amino acids. In nucleotides, the CDR3 is TGTGCCAGCAGGGAGGGACTAGCGGGTAACAATGAGCAGTTCTTC. Encoded protein: CASREGLAGNNEQFF.

The rearrangement joins TRBV27 to TRBJ2-2; 8 nucleotides agree with TRBD2. With 4 bases clipped from V and 3 bases from J, the junction kept 7 bases outside the gene matches. CDR1 MNHEY and CDR2 SMNVEV come from the germline V gene (reference sequence). This CDR3 has 16 amino acids. This chain's CDR3 is CASSSETSDYTGELFF. The CDR3 nucleotides read TGTGCCAGCAGTTCCGAGACTAGCGACTACACCGGGGAGCTGTTTTTT.

The chain joins TRBV7-9 to TRBJ2-3; a weak D match, TRBD1 (6 bases). Germline values: CDR1 SEHNR, CDR2 FQNEAQ (reference sequence). This CDR3 spans 19 amino acids. Trimming took 6 bases from V and 5 from J, leaving 30 bases between them. CDR3 sequence reads: CASSTPTGRDPRGGDTQYF. DNA for the CDR3: TGTGCCAGCAGTACCCCGACCGGCAGGGATCCTCGAGGGGGAGATACGCAGTATTTT.

The genes are TRBV29-1 and TRBJ2-3; 13 nucleotides line up with TRBD2. Trimming cost V 3 bases and J 4 bases; bases outside gene matches: 10. The CDR3 is 17 residues long. Per the germline V gene, CDR1 is SQVTM and CDR2 is ANQGSEA. CDR3 in DNA: TGCAGCGTTGATACCGGGACTAGCGGGATAGCTGCAGATACGCAGTATTTT. This gives the protein CSVDTGTSGIAADTQYF.

This clone turned up a few times. The chain is built from TRBV9 and TRBJ2-7; a possible D gene is TRBD1 (5 bases). Germline CDR1 reads SGDLS; CDR2 reads YYNGEE. CDR3 length equals 14 residues. Between the trimmed V and J ends, which lost 0 bases and 6 bases, there was a span of 13 bases. The CDR3 is CASSVDGRAGEQYF. CDR3 DNA sequence: TGTGCCAGCAGCGTAGACGGCAGGGCAGGCGAGCAGTACTTC.

This chain links TRBV11-2 with TRBJ1-2; a weak D match, TRBD1 (5 bases). This CDR3 has 13 amino acids. V was trimmed by 5 bases and J by 8 bases, leaving 15 bases between them. The germline gives CDR1 SGHAT, CDR2 FQNNGV. CDR3 region: CASSLGGVGGYTF. CDR3 coding DNA: TGTGCCAGCAGCCTAGGAGGGGTAGGGGGCTACACCTTC.

This clone came up once. The chain links TRBV5-1 to TRBJ1-2; no reliable D call. Trimming pared 10 bases from V and 6 bases from J, leaving 13 bases between. CDR3 size: 11 residues. The germline gives CDR1 SGHRS, CDR2 YFSETQ. The CDR3 DNA reads as TGCGCCGCCGACCGGTACCATGGCTACACCTTC. Translation: CAADRYHGYTF.

The gene calls are TRBV19 and TRBJ1-1; D gene ambiguous. The CDR3 has 14 amino acids. Trimming took 5 bases from V and 6 from J, leaving 16 bases between them. CDR1 and CDR2 from the germline V gene are LNHDA and SQIVND (reference sequence). The CDR3 loop is CASSYRVHWAEAFF. The DNA for the CDR3 is TGTGCCAGTAGTTACAGAGTCCATTGGGCTGAAGCTTTCTTT.

V gene TRBV2 combines with J gene TRBJ1-5; 9 nucleotides line up with TRBD1. This CDR3 is built from 18 residues. V shed 5 bases and J 3 bases; nucleotides not matched to a gene: 14. Germline V gene data show CDR1 as SNHLY and CDR2 as FYNNEI. The CDR3 sequence is CASSTRQGEAPPNQPQHF. CDR3 nucleotides: TGTGCCAGCAGTACTCGACAGGGGGAGGCCCCTCCCAATCAGCCCCAGCATTTT.

In this sample, this clone turned up many times. Other DNA sequences in this sample translate to the same CDR3. The J gene is TRBJ2-1, the V gene TRBV5-1, with D perhaps TRBD2 (5 bases). The germline V gene encodes CDR1 SGHRS and CDR2 YFSETQ. CDR3 size: 15 residues. V gave up 4 bases and J gave up 4 bases, with 15 bases separating them. CDR3 amino acids: CASSVSSGAYNEQFF. The CDR3 DNA reads TGCGCCAGCAGCGTATCCAGCGGAGCATACAATGAGCAGTTCTTC.

The rearrangement joins TRBV28 to TRBJ2-7; D ambiguous. This CDR3 contains 14 residues. CDR1 and CDR2 (germline): MDHEN, SYDVKM. The V end lost 7 bases, the J end lost 4 bases, and 17 bases lay between the germline ends. The DNA of the CDR3 is TGTGCCAGCAAGTCACACAGCCCACCTTACGAGCAGTACTTC. Its translation is CASKSHSPPYEQYF.

The rearrangement uses TRBV29-1 and TRBJ2-7; perhaps D is TRBD1 or TRBD2 (5 bases each). V was pared by 7 bases and J by 5 bases, with 21 bases between. The CDR3 is 14 residues long. Per the germline V gene, CDR1 is SQVTM and CDR2 is ANQGSEA. CDR3 DNA sequence: TGCAGCGGCGCCCGGGGCGGCGGAGCTAACGAGCAGTACTTC. Encoded protein: CSGARGGGANEQYF.

This clone was seen once. The chain combines TRBV6-1 with TRBJ2-1, with D perhaps TRBD2 (6 bases). The CDR3 consists of 14 residues. V was trimmed by 5 bases and J by 1 base, leaving 9 bases between them. Germline CDR1 is MNHNS and CDR2 is SASEGT. The CDR3 sequence is CASSQRESYNEQFF. In DNA, the CDR3 is TGTGCCAGCAGTCAACGGGAGTCCTACAATGAGCAGTTCTTC.

The chain employs TRBV5-5 and TRBJ1-2; D call uncertain. The length of the CDR3 is 13 residues. CDR1 is SGHKS and CDR2 is YYEKEE in the germline V gene (reference sequence). V was pared by 0 bases and J by 8 bases, with 11 bases between. The CDR3 is CASSLGDRAGYTF. In nucleotides, the CDR3 is TGTGCCAGCAGCTTGGGGGATCGTGCGGGCTACACCTTC.

There are a few counts of this clone. This sequence joins TRBV19 and TRBJ2-5; the D is unclear. With 5 bases removed from V and 2 bases from J, the gap between germline ends came to 9 bases. Germline V CDR1 and CDR2: LNHDA, SQIVND (reference sequence). The length of the CDR3 is 13 residues. The CDR3: CASSPVYQETQYF. As DNA, the CDR3 is TGTGCCAGTAGTCCAGTCTATCAAGAGACCCAGTACTTC.

The chain joins TRBV5-1 to TRBJ2-7; TRBD2 is a possible D gene (6 bases). There are 15 residues in the CDR3. The V gene's germline CDR1 is SGHRS and CDR2 YFSETQ. Trimming took off 0 bases at V and 1 base at J, with 11 bases between the two ends. CDR3 amino acids: CASSLGAAGSYEQYF. DNA for the CDR3: TGCGCCAGCAGCTTGGGGGCTGCGGGATCCTACGAGCAGTACTTC.

The genes are TRBV30 and TRBJ2-3; D unclear. Germline CDR1 GTSNPN, CDR2 SVGIG (reference sequence). The CDR3 has 16 amino acids. V dropped 3 bases and J dropped 4 bases, with 20 bases sitting between them. CDR3 loop: CAWRDPVDGRADTQYF. The DNA of the CDR3 is TGTGCCTGGAGGGATCCCGTAGACGGTCGGGCAGATACGCAGTATTTT.

This clone was recorded a few times. V usage is TRBV7-8 and J usage is TRBJ1-4, with 7 bases that match TRBD1. The length of the CDR3 is 14 residues. After removal of 6 bases from V and 7 bases from J, the junction contained 8 bases not matched to a gene. The germline CDR1 and CDR2 sequences are SGHVS and FQNEAQ. The CDR3 is CASRERGQGEKLFF. In DNA, the CDR3 is TGTGCCAGCAGGGAGAGGGGGCAGGGTGAAAAACTGTTTTTT.